This entry is about one TCR beta chain. The entry originates in a study of Graves' ophthalmopathy and Graves' hyperthyroidism. On the study more broadly: There was a collection of peripheral blood at initial diagnosis, before any treatment.

V was cut by 6 bases and J by 4 bases, with 13 bases left in between. From germline, CDR1 is SQVTM and CDR2 ANQGSEA. The CDR3 has 14 residues. Moderate-to-severe activity, CAS ≥3, NOSPECS ≥4 and duration under 3 months were recorded for donors with ophthalmopathy. Diagnosis used clinical symptoms, serum thyroxine, TRAb, thyroid ultrasound and orbital computed tomography. The PBMC fraction was derived from 9 to 10 ml of fresh peripheral blood. The study amplified TCR beta CDR3 regions using RNA transcripts. HTBI-primed RT-PCR formed the first round, and a multiplex PCR formed the second. TCRdb re-called the multiplex PCR reads through MiXCR, storing one row per CDR3 protein. The sample yields around 600,000 distinct CDR3 sequences, about two fifths seen once.

Material: peripheral blood. This sequence was found in an adult man with Graves' ophthalmopathy. The genes are TRBV29-1 and TRBJ2-6, with a tentative D call TRBD1 (5 bases). In nucleotides, the CDR3 is TGCAGCGTAAACCAGGGTTCCGGGGCCAACGTCCTGACTTTC. Its protein is CSVNQGSGANVLTF.